This T cell receptor beta chain was retrieved from a study of blood T cell repertoires in COVID-19. The length of the CDR3 is 13 residues. The V end was cut by 4 bases, the J end by 3 bases, with 10 bases between. Germline V gene data show CDR1 as MNHEY and CDR2 as SVGEGT. Some clones are missing from TCRdb's copy, which holds only in-frame ones; the method was immunoSEQ multiplex PCR. The sample contains 300,000 to 350,000 clones, 70% to 90% of which appear only once. The sequenced material came from PBMCs or T cells enriched from blood (not recorded which). The sequence derives from a man aged 25-40 years who had recovered from COVID-19. This chain joins TRBV6-2 or TRBV6-3 and TRBJ2-7; no definite D call. The CDR3 sequence is CASSSPQYYEQYF. CDR3 in DNA: TGTGCCAGCAGTTCCCCCCAGTACTACGAGCAGTACTTC.